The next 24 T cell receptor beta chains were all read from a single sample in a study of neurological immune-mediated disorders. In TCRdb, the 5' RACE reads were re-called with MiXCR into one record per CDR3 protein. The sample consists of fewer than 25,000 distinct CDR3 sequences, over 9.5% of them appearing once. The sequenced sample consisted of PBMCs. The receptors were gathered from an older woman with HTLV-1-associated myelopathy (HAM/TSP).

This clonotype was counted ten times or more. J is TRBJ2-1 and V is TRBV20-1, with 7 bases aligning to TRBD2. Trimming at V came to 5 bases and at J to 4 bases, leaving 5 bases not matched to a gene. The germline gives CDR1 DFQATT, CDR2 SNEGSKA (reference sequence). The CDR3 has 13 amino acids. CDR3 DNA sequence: TGCAGTGCTGGAGGCGGGGGTTACAATGAGCAGTTCTTC. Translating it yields CSAGGGGYNEQFF.

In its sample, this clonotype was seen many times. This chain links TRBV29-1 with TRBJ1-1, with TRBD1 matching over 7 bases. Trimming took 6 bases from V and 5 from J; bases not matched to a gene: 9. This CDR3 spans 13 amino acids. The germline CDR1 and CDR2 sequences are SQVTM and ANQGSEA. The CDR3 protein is CSVLMTGYTEAFF. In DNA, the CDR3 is TGCAGCGTCCTTATGACAGGGTATACTGAAGCTTTCTTT.

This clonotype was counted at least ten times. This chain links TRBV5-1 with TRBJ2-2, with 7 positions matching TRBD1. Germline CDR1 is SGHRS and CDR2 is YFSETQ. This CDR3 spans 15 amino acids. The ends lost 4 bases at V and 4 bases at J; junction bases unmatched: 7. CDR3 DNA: TGCGCCAGCAGCGAGGGACAGATCGGCACCGGGGAGCTGTTTTTT. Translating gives CASSEGQIGTGELFF.

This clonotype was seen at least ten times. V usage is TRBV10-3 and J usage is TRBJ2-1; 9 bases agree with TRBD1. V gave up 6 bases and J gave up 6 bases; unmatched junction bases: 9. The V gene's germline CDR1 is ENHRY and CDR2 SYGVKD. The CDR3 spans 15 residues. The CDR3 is CAISEGQGNFNEQFF. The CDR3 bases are TGTGCCATCAGCGAGGGACAGGGTAATTTCAATGAGCAGTTCTTC.

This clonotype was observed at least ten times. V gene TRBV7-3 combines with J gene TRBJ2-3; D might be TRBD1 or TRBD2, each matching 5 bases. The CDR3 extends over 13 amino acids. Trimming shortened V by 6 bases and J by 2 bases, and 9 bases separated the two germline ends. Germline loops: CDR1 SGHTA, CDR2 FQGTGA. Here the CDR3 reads CASSGGFTDTQYF. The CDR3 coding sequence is TGTGCCAGCAGTGGGGGATTCACAGATACGCAGTATTTT.

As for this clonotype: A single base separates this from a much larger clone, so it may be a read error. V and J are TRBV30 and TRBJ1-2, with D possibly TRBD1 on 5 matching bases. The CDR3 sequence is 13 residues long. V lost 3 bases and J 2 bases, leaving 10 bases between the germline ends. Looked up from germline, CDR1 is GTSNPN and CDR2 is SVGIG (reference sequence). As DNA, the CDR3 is TGTGCCTGGAGGAAGGGGCCAAACTATGGCTACACCTTC. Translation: CAWRKGPNYGYTF.

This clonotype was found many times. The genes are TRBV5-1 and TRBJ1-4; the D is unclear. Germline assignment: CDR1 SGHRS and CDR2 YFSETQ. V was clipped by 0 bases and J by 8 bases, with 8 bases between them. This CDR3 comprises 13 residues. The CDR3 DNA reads TGCGCCAGCAGCTTGGCCCCCCAAGAAAAACTGTTTTTT. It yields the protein CASSLAPQEKLFF.

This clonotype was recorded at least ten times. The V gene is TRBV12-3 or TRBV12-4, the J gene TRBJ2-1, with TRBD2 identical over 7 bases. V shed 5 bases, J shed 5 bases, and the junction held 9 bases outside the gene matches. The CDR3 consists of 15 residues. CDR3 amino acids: CASSIIPSGDNEQFF. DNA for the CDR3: TGTGCCAGCAGTATAATACCTAGCGGAGACAATGAGCAGTTCTTC.

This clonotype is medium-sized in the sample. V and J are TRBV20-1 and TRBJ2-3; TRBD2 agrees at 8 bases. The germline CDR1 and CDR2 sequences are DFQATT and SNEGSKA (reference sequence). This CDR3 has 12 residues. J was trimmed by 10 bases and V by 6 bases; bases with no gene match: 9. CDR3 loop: CSADPSGGAQYF. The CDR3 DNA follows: TGCAGTGCCGACCCGAGCGGGGGCGCGCAGTATTTT.

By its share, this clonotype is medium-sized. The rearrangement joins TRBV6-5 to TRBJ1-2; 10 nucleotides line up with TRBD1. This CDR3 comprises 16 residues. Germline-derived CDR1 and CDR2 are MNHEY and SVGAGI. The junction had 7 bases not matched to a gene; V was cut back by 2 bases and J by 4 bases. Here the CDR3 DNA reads TGTGCCAGCAGTTACCTTAGGACAGGGGGATCCTATGGCTACACCTTC. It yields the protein CASSYLRTGGSYGYTF.

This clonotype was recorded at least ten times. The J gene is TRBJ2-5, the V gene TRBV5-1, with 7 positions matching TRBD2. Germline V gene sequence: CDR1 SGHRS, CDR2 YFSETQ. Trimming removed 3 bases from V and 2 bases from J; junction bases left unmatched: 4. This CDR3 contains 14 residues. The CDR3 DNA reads TGCGCCAGCAGCTGGACTAGTCAACAAGAGACCCAGTACTTC. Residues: CASSWTSQQETQYF.

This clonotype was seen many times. CDR3: CASSVTGTDSEQYF. The CDR3 nucleotides read TGTGCCAGCAGCGTAACGGGGACAGATAGCGAGCAGTACTTC. The chain combines TRBV9 with TRBJ2-7, with 7 nucleotides matching TRBD1. V lost 1 base and J lost 6; bases outside the gene matches: 7. Germline loops: CDR1 SGDLS, CDR2 YYNGEE. The CDR3 length is 14 residues.

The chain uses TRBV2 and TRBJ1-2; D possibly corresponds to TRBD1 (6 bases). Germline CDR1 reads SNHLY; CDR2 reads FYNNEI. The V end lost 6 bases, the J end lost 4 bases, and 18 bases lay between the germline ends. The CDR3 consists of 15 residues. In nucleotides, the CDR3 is TGTGCCAGCAGGTGGACAGAGGCAAGAGGCTATGGCTACACCTTC. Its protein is CASRWTEARGYGYTF.

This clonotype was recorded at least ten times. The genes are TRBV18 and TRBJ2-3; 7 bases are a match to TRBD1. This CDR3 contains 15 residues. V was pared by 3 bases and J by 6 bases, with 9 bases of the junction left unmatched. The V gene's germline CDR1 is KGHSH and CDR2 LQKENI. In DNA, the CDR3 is TGTGCCAGCTCACCTACACAGGGGTCTGAGGATACGCAGTATTTT. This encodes CASSPTQGSEDTQYF.

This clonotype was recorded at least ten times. Here the CDR3 DNA reads TGTGCCAGCAGCGAGGGTGGGGCGCAAGATGAGCAGTTCTTC. It is translated as CASSEGGAQDEQFF. The chain carries TRBV5-6 and TRBJ2-1; D possibly matches TRBD1 or TRBD2 (5 bases each). The CDR3 totals 14 residues. Per the germline V gene, CDR1 is SGHDT and CDR2 is YYEEEE. The V end lost 4 bases, the J end lost 8 bases, and 16 bases lay between the germline ends.

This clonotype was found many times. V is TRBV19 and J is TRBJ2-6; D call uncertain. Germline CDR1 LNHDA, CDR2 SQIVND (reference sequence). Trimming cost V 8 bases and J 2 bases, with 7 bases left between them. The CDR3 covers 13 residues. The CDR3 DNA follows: TGTGCCAGTGGGGTAACTGGGGCCAACGTCCTGACTTTC. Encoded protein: CASGVTGANVLTF.

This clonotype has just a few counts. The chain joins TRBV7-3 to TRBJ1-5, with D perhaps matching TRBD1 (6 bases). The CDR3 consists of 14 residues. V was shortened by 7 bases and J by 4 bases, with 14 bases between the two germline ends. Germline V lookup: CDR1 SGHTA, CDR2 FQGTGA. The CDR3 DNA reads TGTGCCAGCATCCTTCGGGACAAGAATCAGCCCCAGCATTTT. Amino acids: CASILRDKNQPQHF.

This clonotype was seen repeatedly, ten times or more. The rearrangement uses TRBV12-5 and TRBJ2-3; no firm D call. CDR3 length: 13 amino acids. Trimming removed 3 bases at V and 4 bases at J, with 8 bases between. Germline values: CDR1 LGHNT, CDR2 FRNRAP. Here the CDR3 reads CASGLGPADTQYF. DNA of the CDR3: TGTGCTAGTGGTTTAGGCCCCGCAGATACGCAGTATTTT.

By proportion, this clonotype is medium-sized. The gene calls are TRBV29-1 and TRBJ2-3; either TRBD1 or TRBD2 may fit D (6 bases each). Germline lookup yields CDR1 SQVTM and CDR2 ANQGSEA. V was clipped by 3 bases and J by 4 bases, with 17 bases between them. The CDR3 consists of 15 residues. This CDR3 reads CSVDSEGGRADTQYF. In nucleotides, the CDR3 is TGCAGCGTTGACTCTGAGGGGGGCCGGGCAGATACGCAGTATTTT.

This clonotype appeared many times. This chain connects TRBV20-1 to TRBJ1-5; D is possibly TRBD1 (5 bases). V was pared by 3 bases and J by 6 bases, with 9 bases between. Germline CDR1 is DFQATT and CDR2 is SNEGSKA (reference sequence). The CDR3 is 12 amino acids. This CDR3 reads CSASEGAQPQHF. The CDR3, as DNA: TGCAGTGCTAGTGAAGGGGCTCAGCCCCAGCATTTT.

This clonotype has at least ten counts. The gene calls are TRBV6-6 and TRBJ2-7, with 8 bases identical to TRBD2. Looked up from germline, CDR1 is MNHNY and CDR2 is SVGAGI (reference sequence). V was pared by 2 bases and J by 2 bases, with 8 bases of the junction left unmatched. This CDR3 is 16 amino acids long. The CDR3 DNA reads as TGTGCCAGCAGTTACGTGCGGGGGGCCGTACCCTACGAGCAGTACTTC. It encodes CASSYVRGAVPYEQYF.

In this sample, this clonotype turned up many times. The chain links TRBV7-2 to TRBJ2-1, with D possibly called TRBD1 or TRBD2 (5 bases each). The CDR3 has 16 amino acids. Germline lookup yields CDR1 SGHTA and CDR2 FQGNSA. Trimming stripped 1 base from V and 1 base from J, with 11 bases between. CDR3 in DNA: TGTGCCAGCAGCTTAGATGTCGGGGCGTCCTACAATGAGCAGTTCTTC. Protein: CASSLDVGASYNEQFF. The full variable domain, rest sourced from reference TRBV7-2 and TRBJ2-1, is GAGVSQSPSNKVTEKGKDVELRCDPISGHTALYWYRQSLGQGLEFLIYFQGNSAPDKSGLPSDRFSAERTGGSVSTLTIQRTQQEDSAVYLCASSLDVGASYNEQFFGPGTRLTVL.

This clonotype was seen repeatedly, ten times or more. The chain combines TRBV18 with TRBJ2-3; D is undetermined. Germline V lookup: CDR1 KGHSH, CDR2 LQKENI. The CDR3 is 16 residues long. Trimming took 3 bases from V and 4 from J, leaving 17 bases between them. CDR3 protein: CASSPGFGRLSDTQYF. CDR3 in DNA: TGTGCCAGCTCACCGGGTTTTGGCAGACTCTCAGATACGCAGTATTTT.

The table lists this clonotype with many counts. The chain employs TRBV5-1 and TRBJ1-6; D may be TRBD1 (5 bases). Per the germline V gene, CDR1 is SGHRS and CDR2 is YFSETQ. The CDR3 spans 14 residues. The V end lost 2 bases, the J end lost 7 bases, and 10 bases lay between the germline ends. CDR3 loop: CASSFKTANSPLHF. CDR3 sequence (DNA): TGCGCCAGCAGCTTTAAGACAGCGAATTCACCCCTCCACTTT.